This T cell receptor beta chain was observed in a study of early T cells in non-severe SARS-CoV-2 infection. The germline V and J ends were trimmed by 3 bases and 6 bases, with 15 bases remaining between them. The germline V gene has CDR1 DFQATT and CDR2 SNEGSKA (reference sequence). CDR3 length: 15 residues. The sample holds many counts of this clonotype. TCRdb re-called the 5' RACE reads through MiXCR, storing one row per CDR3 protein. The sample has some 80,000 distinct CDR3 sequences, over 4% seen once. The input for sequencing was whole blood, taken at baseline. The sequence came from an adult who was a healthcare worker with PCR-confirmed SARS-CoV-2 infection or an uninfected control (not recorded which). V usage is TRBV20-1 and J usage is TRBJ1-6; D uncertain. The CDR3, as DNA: TGCAGTGCTAGTCACGGCAGCCGAACTAATTCACCCCTCCACTTT. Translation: CSASHGSRTNSPLHF.